This T cell receptor (beta chain) was sequenced in a study of identical twins. Study-wide points: It was cross-sectional statistical analysis, not following the same donors, that the conclusions relied on.

TCRdb fed the 5' RACE reads into MiXCR, producing one record per CDR3 protein. Here the sample spans roughly 260,000 distinct CDR3 sequences, approximately 8% being singletons. V dropped 3 bases and J dropped 3 bases, with 17 bases sitting between them. This CDR3 spans 16 amino acids. This clonotype was counted many times. Its target is not known. These data were also filed under a second study, of yellow fever vaccine responses in identical twins.

The sequenced material came from CD8+ T cells sorted from blood. The J gene is TRBJ2-5, the V gene TRBV12-3 or TRBV12-4; D tentatively reads TRBD1 or TRBD2 (5 bases each). This receptor was obtained from a woman aged 18-35 years in good health. The CDR3, as DNA: TGTGCCAGCAGTTTGGTTGCCAGGGACGAAGAAGAGACCCAGTACTTC. Translating gives CASSLVARDEEETQYF.